This TCR beta chain was sequenced for a study of blood T cell repertoires in COVID-19. The overall study: Acute and convalescent COVID-19 specimens originated in the United States, Italy and Spain. Sources were T cells, B-cell-depleted T cells, or PBMCs; the material itself was cDNA or gDNA.

Per the original data handling: Nucleated cell counts were estimated from reference gene primer amplification. TCRdb's table, derived via immunoSEQ multiplex PCR, lists solely in-frame clones and lacks some. That table supplies the V and J calls and clone size; D and trimming were determined from the DNA. The sample records about 53,000 clones, roughly 79% being singletons. Sequences were obtained from peripheral blood. The TCR was taken from a human donor in a cohort sampled during active COVID-19.

The CDR3: CATSRGNEKLFF. The DNA for the CDR3 is TGCGCCACTTCCAGGGGTAACGAAAAACTGTTTTTT. The V call is TRBV10-2, the J call TRBJ1-4; D is possibly TRBD1 (6 bases). V was shortened by 10 bases and J by 8 bases, with 14 bases between the two germline ends. Germline CDR1 reads WSHSY; CDR2 reads SAAADI. CDR3 size: 12 residues.